This T cell receptor (beta chain) was found in a study of shared clonotypes between healthy human individuals. Measured with immunoSEQ multiplex PCR; TCRdb has only the in-frame clones, and not every one. In the table there are 760,000 or so clones, roughly 96% of which are singletons. V lost 4 bases to trimming and J lost 1 base; unmatched junction nucleotides: 8. Germline V gene lookup returns CDR1 MDHEN and CDR2 SYDVKM. The CDR3 is 17 amino acids. CD8 cells classed as naive were CD45RO-negative and positively selected for CCR7, excluding terminally differentiated effector memory CD45RA+ cells. Sequencing was performed on naive CD8+ T cells sorted from blood. V and J are TRBV28 and TRBJ2-7; TRBD1 aligns across 12 bases. The TCR sequence derives from a man aged 25 to 45 in good health. In DNA, the CDR3 is TGTGCCAGCAGTTCATTATCGGGACAGGGGGCTTCCTACGAGCAGTACTTC. It specifies CASSSLSGQGASYEQYF.